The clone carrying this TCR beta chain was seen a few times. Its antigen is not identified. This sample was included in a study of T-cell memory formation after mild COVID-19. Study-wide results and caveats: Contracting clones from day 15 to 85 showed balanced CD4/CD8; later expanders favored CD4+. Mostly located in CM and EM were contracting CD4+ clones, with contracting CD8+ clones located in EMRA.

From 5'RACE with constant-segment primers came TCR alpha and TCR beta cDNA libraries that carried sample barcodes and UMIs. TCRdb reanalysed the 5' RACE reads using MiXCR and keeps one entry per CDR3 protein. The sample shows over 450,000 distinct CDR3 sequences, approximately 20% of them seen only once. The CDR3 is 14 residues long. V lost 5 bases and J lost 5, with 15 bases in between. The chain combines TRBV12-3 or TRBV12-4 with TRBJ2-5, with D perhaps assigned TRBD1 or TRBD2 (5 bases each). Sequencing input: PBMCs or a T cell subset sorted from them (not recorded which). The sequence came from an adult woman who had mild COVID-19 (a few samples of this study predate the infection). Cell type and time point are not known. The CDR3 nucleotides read TGTGCCAGCAGTAAAGGACTGGGACCGGAGACCCAGTACTTC. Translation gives CASSKGLGPETQYF.